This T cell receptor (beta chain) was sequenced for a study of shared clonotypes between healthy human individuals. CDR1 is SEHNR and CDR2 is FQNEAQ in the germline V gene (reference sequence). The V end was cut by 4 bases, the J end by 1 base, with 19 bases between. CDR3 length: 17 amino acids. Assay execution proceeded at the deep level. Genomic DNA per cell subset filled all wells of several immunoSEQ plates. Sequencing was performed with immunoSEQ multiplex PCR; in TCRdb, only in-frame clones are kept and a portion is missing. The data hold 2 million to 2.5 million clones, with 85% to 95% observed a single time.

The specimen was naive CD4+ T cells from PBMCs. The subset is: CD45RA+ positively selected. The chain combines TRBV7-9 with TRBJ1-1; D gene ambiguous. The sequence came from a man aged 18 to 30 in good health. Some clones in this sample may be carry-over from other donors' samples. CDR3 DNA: TGTGCCAGCAGCTCCCCAAACGAGGTGCAGACGAACACTGAAGCTTTCTTT. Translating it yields CASSSPNEVQTNTEAFF.